This TCR beta chain originates from a study of OX40 agonist ivuxolimab in advanced cancers. Looking at the study overall: Ivuxolimab, an agonist antibody against OX40 (CD134), was given to patients. Patients in dose escalation had liver, melanoma, kidney or head and neck cancers. Study conclusions and caveats: Normalized T-cell clonal expansion was also low in a subset of nonresponders.

A history of autoimmune disease or systemic immunosuppression excluded patients. Remarks on this clone: Antigen: not known.

This CDR3 is 15 amino acids long. The germline V gene encodes CDR1 SGHKS and CDR2 YYEKEE (reference sequence). The V end lost 4 bases, the J end lost 0 bases, and 11 bases lay between the germline ends. TCRdb's table, derived via immunoSEQ multiplex PCR, lists solely in-frame clones and lacks some. This sample carries 70,000 to 95,000 clones, around four fifths of them seen once, and the ten largest clones take roughly 1.1%. The sequences come from CD4+ or CD8+ T cells sorted from blood, collected in a trial of the OX40 agonist ivuxolimab. This clonotype originated in an adult with an advanced solid tumor such as melanoma, head and neck, liver or kidney cancer. The chain joins TRBV5-5 to TRBJ1-3, with D perhaps TRBD1 (5 bases). The CDR3 DNA is TGTGCCAGCAGCCTCCGGGACCTCTCTGGAAACACCATATATTTT. Residues: CASSLRDLSGNTIYF.